These 14 T cell receptor beta chains originate from one sample sequenced in a study of vaccination and CD4 T cells after COVID-19. Their antigen targets remain unknown. Treatment: approximately 9-day PBMC culture with coronavirus spike peptide pools or control peptides (ViraFEST assay). The Oncomine TCR Beta short-read assay was applied to DNA of cultured CD4+ T cells. TCRdb ran MiXCR on the PCR reads and lists one entry per CDR3 protein. The sample carries 7,900 or so distinct CDR3 sequences, 50% recorded once. The sequencing sample was made of CD4+ T cells from blood, cultured in vitro. The source is a human donor who had recovered from COVID-19.

V gene TRBV18 combines with J gene TRBJ2-7, with 10 bases matching TRBD1. The CDR3 contains 15 residues. Germline V gene data show CDR1 as KGHSH and CDR2 as LQKENI. Trimming took 2 bases from V and 6 from J; bases not matched to a gene: 7. In DNA, the CDR3 is TGTGCCAGCTCACCAGTGGGACAGGGGTCGGGCGAGCAGTACTTC. Protein sequence: CASSPVGQGSGEQYF.

The chain employs TRBV29-1 and TRBJ2-5; the match to TRBD1 covers 7 bases. The junction had 1 base not matched to a gene; V was cut back by 1 base and J by 2 bases. The germline V gene encodes CDR1 SQVTM and CDR2 ANQGSEA. The CDR3 is made up of 13 amino acids. The CDR3 here is CSVEGTGQETQYF. For the CDR3, the DNA is TGCAGCGTTGAAGGGACAGGTCAAGAGACCCAGTACTTC.

The gene calls are TRBV20-1 and TRBJ2-3, with D perhaps matching TRBD2 (7 bases). The CDR3 runs to 17 residues. V was trimmed by 4 bases and J by 3 bases, leaving 23 bases between them. Germline CDR1 DFQATT, CDR2 SNEGSKA (reference sequence). CDR3 DNA: TGCAGTGCTATCCCACCGGGGGCTAGCGGAGGGACAGATACGCAGTATTTT. Protein sequence: CSAIPPGASGGTDTQYF.

This clonotype appeared a few times. The chain uses TRBV11-2 and TRBJ2-2; 9 bases are shared with TRBD2. The V segment lost 3 bases and the J segment 5 bases; nucleotides outside the gene matches: 7. Germline lookup yields CDR1 SGHAT and CDR2 FQNNGV. The CDR3 length is 16 residues. The DNA of the CDR3 is TGTGCCAGCAGCTTTGTTAGCGGGGGAAGAACCGGGGAGCTGTTTTTT. It is translated as CASSFVSGGRTGELFF.

This sequence joins TRBV2 and TRBJ1-5; 7 bases are shared with TRBD1. The CDR3 length is 14 residues. Trimming cost V 5 bases and J 6 bases; bases outside gene matches: 7. Germline V gene data show CDR1 as SNHLY and CDR2 as FYNNEI. The DNA of the CDR3 is TGTGCCAGCAGTCCCCAGGGGGGTGGTCAGCCCCAGCATTTT. Protein sequence: CASSPQGGGQPQHF.

J is TRBJ1-2 and V is TRBV6-2 or TRBV6-3, with 9 positions matching TRBD1. J gave up 4 bases and V 4 bases, and 10 bases lay outside the gene matches. Germline values: CDR1 MNHEY, CDR2 SVGEGT. The CDR3 is 16 residues long. The CDR3 coding sequence is TGTGCCAGCAGTTTACAGGGGGCGGATTTCATCTATGGCTACACCTTC. It specifies CASSLQGADFIYGYTF.

In its sample, this clonotype was seen a few times. The chain uses TRBV5-4 and TRBJ1-1, with D hard to call. The CDR3 is made up of 13 amino acids. Trimming took off 1 base at V and 0 bases at J, with 4 bases between the two ends. The germline V gene encodes CDR1 SGHNT and CDR2 YYREEE (reference sequence). The CDR3 sequence: CASSLQLNTEAFF. CDR3 coding DNA: TGTGCCAGCAGCTTGCAGTTGAACACTGAAGCTTTCTTT. The complete variable domain, with remaining parts taken from reference TRBV5-4 and TRBJ1-1, reads ETGVTQSPTHLIKTRGQQVTLRCSSQSGHNTVSWYQQALGQGPQFIFQYYREEENGRGNFPPRFSGLQFPNYSSELNVNALELDDSALYLCASSLQLNTEAFFGQGTRLTVV.

V and J are TRBV2 and TRBJ2-7, with D possibly TRBD1 on 6 matching bases. Germline V gene data show CDR1 as SNHLY and CDR2 as FYNNEI. The V and J ends lost 4 bases and 1 base respectively, with 8 bases between them. CDR3 length equals 13 residues. The CDR3 nucleotides read TGTGCCAGCAGTGCCACAGGGTCCTACGAGCAGTACTTC. Protein product: CASSATGSYEQYF.

This chain links TRBV20-1 with TRBJ1-1, with D unclear. The CDR3 runs to 12 residues. Trimming took 5 bases from V and 12 from J, leaving 19 bases between them. Germline V gives CDR1 DFQATT, CDR2 SNEGSKA (reference sequence). For the CDR3, the DNA is TGCAGTGCTTCTCCGGGGTCGAGGATACCTTTCTTT. Translation: CSASPGSRIPFF.

This chain joins TRBV11-3 and TRBJ2-7; the D gene is possibly TRBD2 (5 bases). Germline CDR1 SGHNT, CDR2 YENEEA. V was cut by 4 bases and J by 6 bases, with 22 bases left in between. CDR3 length: 16 amino acids. The DNA for the CDR3 is TGTGCCAGCAGCTCGGGATCCCTAAAGACCCCCTCCGAGCAGTACTTC. This gives the protein CASSSGSLKTPSEQYF.

This chain's CDR3 is CASSDSGARLAEILAKNIQYF. CDR3 bases: TGTGCCAGCAGTGACTCAGGCGCTCGACTAGCGGAGATTCTAGCCAAAAACATTCAGTACTTC. The gene calls are TRBV6-4 and TRBJ2-4, with 9 bases lining up with TRBD2. V dropped 0 bases and J dropped 0; count of bases not matched to a gene: 15. CDR3 length equals 21 residues. In germline, CDR1 is MRHNA, CDR2 SNTAGT.

The chain recombines TRBV19 with TRBJ1-4; D is undetermined. The CDR3 spans 16 residues. V was cut by 5 bases and J by 6 bases, with 19 bases left in between. The germline CDR1 and CDR2 sequences are LNHDA and SQIVND (reference sequence). The CDR3 spells CASSDRDLEWHEKLFF. The CDR3 DNA follows: TGTGCCAGTAGTGACCGGGATCTCGAGTGGCATGAAAAACTGTTTTTT.

V usage is TRBV6-5 and J usage is TRBJ2-7, with D perhaps being TRBD1 or TRBD2 (5 bases each). The V end lost 4 bases, the J end lost 5 bases, and 18 bases lay between the germline ends. The CDR3 has 15 residues. Germline lookup yields CDR1 MNHEY and CDR2 SVGAGI. The CDR3 loop is CASSLRAGWRNEQYF. CDR3 bases: TGTGCCAGCAGTTTAAGGGCAGGGTGGAGGAACGAGCAGTACTTC.

This clonotype was picked up a small number of times. This chain connects TRBV28 to TRBJ2-7; TRBD2 matches at 7 bases. From germline, CDR1 is MDHEN and CDR2 SYDVKM. The CDR3 has 16 amino acids. V lost 7 bases and J lost 3; bases outside the gene matches: 15. CDR3 bases: TGTGCCAGCATCCGGGGAGGGAAAAACTTACACTACGAGCAGTACTTC. This translates into CASIRGGKNLHYEQYF.